This paragraph covers one TCR beta chain sequence. Its antigen remains unknown. A junction boundary mismatches the germline segment, possibly from a read error. The sample comes from a study of tumor and adjacent non-tumor tissue in lung cancer. For the study at large: Each sample yielded some 4 million productive TCRbeta reads on average. Study outcomes and limitations: Patients with more diverse tumor TCRs had worse survival. Significantly higher TCR diversity was found in tumor than normal lung. In normal lung, the top 100 clones were significantly more dominant than in tumor.

The library came from three nested PCR rounds adapted from ARM-PCR protocols. TCRdb used MiXCR to reprocess the multiplex PCR reads, holding one entry per CDR3 protein. The sample holds around 80,000 distinct CDR3 sequences, about four fifths seen once. CDR3 size: 19 residues. The germline V gene encodes CDR1 SGHAT and CDR2 FQNNGV. RNA was extracted from bulk tissue without any cell sorting. The normal lung tissue was taken more than 3 cm from the tumor edge. The source is a man in his 60s with non-small cell lung cancer. Sequencing was performed on distant non-tumor lung tissue. This chain connects TRBV11-2 to TRBJ2-6; 7 bases line up with TRBD1. Written as DNA, the CDR3 is TGTGCCAGCAGCTTAGTTCCAATGGACAGGCCCTCTGGGGGCAACGTCATGACTTTC. It encodes CASSLVPMDRPSGGNVMTF.